The entry below describes one T cell receptor (beta chain). Its matching antigen is unknown. These data come from a study of Graves' ophthalmopathy and Graves' hyperthyroidism. Study findings and constraints: Distinction of ophthalmopathy from stable hyperthyroidism by a 13-signature model reached approximately 90% sensitivity and approximately 81% specificity.

The germline V gene encodes CDR1 SQVTM and CDR2 ANQGSEA. CDR3 length: 13 amino acids. Trimming shortened V by 7 bases and J by 0 bases, and 12 bases separated the two germline ends. Transcripts of RNA were the source for amplifying TCR beta CDR3 regions. A first-round RT-PCR used HTBI primers, followed by a second-round multiplex PCR. TCRdb ran MiXCR on the multiplex PCR reads and lists one entry per CDR3 protein. The table lists over a million distinct CDR3 sequences, 35% to 45% of them singletons, with approximately 12% in the top ten. What was sequenced was peripheral blood or thyroid tissue (not recorded which). This receptor was taken from an adult man with Graves' hyperthyroidism. This chain links TRBV29-1 with TRBJ1-1, with D perhaps matching TRBD1 (5 bases). The CDR3: CSAQGGMNTEAFF. As DNA, the CDR3 is TGCAGCGCTCAGGGTGGGATGAACACTGAAGCTTTCTTT. Full variable domain (missing parts from reference TRBV29-1 and TRBJ1-1): SAVISQKPSRDICQRGTSLTIQCQVDSQVTMMFWYRQQPGQSLTLIATANQGSEATYESGFVIDKFPISRPNLTFSTLTVSNMSPEDSSIYLCSAQGGMNTEAFFGQGTRLTVV.